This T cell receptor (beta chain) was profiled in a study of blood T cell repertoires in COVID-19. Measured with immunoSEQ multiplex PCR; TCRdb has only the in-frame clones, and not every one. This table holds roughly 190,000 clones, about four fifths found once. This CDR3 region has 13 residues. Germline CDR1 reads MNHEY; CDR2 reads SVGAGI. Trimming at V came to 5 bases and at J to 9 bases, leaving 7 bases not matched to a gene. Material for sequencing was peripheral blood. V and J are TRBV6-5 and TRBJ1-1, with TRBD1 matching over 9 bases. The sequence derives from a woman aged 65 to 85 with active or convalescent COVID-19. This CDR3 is CASSRRQGEKAFF. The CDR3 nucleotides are TGTGCCAGCAGTCGTAGACAGGGGGAGAAAGCTTTCTTT.